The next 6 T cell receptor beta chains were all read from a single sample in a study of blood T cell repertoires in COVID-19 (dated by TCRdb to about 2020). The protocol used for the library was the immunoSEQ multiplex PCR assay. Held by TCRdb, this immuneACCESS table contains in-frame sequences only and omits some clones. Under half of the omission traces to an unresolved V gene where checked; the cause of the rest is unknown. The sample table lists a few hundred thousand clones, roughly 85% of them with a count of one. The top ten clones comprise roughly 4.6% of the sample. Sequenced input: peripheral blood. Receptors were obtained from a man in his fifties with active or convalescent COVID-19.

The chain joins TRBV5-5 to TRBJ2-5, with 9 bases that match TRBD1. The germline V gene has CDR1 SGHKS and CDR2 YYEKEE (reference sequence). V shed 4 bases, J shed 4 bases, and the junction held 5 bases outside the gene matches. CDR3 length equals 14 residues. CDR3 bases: TGTGCCAGCAGCCTGGGACAGGGAAGAGAGACCCAGTACTTC. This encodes CASSLGQGRETQYF.

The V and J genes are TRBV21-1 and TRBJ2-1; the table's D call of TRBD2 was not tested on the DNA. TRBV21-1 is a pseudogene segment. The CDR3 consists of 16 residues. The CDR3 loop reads CASSRDGLAGDVEQFF. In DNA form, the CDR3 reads TGTGCCAGCAGCAGAGATGGACTAGCGGGAGATGTAGAGCAGTTCTTC.

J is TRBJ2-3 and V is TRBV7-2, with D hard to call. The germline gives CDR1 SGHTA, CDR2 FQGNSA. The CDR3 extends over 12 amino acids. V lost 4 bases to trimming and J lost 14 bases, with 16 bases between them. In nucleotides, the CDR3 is TGTGCCAGCAGCTCCAGCCAGTCAGAGCGGTATTTT. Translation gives CASSSSQSERYF.

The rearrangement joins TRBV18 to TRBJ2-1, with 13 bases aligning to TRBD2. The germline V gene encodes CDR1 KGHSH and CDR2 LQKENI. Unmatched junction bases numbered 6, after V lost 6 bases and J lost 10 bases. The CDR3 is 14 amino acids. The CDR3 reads CASSFGLAGDEQFF. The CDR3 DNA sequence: TGTGCCAGCTCTTTCGGACTAGCGGGAGACGAGCAGTTCTTC.

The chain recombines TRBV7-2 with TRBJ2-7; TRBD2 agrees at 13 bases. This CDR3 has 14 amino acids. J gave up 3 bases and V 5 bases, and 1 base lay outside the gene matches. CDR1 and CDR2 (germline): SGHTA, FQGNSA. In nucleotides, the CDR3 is TGTGCCAGCAGCAGACTAGCGGGGGGCTACGAGCAGTACTTC. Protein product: CASSRLAGGYEQYF.

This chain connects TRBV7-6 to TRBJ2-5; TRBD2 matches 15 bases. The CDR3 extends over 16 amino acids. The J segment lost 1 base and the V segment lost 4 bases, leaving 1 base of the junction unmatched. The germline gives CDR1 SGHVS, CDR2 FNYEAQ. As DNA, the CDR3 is TGTGCCAGCAGCTGGACTAGCGGGAGGGGCCAAGAGACCCAGTACTTC. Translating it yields CASSWTSGRGQETQYF.